The 12 T cell receptor beta chains listed next were all sequenced from one sample in a study of T cell responses to AZD1222 COVID-19 vaccine. Sequencing used immunoSEQ multiplex PCR; TCRdb keeps in-frame clones, though not all of them. This sample has more than 110,000 clones, with 85% to 95% found just once. Sequencing used peripheral blood, obtained on day 0 of AZD1222 vaccination. These receptors originate from an adult in good health.

The chain is built from TRBV19 and TRBJ2-2; TRBD2 agrees at 9 bases. CDR1 and CDR2 from the germline V gene are LNHDA and SQIVND (reference sequence). The ends lost 3 bases at V and 0 bases at J; junction bases unmatched: 5. The CDR3 spans 17 residues. In DNA form, the CDR3 reads TGTGCCAGTAGTATGGGTAGCGGGGGCCCGAACACCGGGGAGCTGTTTTTT. Protein: CASSMGSGGPNTGELFF.

V usage is TRBV25-1 and J usage is TRBJ2-6, with 7 bases aligning to TRBD1. The V gene end was trimmed by 6 bases and the J gene end by 0 bases; junction bases not matched to a gene: 11. The CDR3 sequence is 18 residues long. Germline CDR1 is MGHDK and CDR2 is SYGVNS. CDR3 in amino acids: CASSPRTGESSGANVLTF. CDR3 nucleotides: TGTGCCAGCAGCCCTAGGACAGGTGAGAGCTCTGGGGCCAACGTCCTGACTTTC.

The chain combines TRBV20-1 with TRBJ2-1; D is ambiguous. CDR1 and CDR2 from the germline V gene are DFQATT and SNEGSKA (reference sequence). V was shortened by 7 bases and J by 3 bases, with 7 bases between the two germline ends. The CDR3 is made up of 11 amino acids. For the CDR3, the DNA is TGCAGTGTCCGTCACTACAATGAGCAGTTCTTC. Translating it yields CSVRHYNEQFF.

This clone occurred once. V is TRBV5-1 and J is TRBJ2-1; D call uncertain. The CDR3 extends over 15 amino acids. The V gene lost 2 bases and the J gene lost 0 bases, with 9 bases spanning the gap. Germline V gene data show CDR1 as SGHRS and CDR2 as YFSETQ. The CDR3 region is CASSFRASSYNEQFF. In nucleotides, the CDR3 is TGCGCCAGCAGCTTTAGGGCCAGCTCCTACAATGAGCAGTTCTTC.

The chain couples TRBV19 to TRBJ1-1, with D maybe TRBD1 (5 bases). There are 13 residues in the CDR3. The V and J ends lost 2 bases and 2 bases respectively, with 6 bases between them. Germline-derived CDR1 and CDR2 are LNHDA and SQIVND (reference sequence). CDR3 region: CASSIQGNTEAFF. CDR3 DNA sequence: TGTGCCAGTAGTATACAGGGTAACACTGAAGCTTTCTTT.

The V call is TRBV21-1, the J call TRBJ1-1. TRBV21-1 is reported as a pseudogene. The CDR3 contains 15 residues. CDR3 nucleotide sequence: TGTGCCAGCAGCAATTCCGGGACCTTGAACACTGAAGCTTTCTTT. Protein sequence: CASSNSGTLNTEAFF.

V and J are TRBV10-1 and TRBJ2-1; D could derive from TRBD1 or TRBD2 (5 bases each). Germline values: CDR1 WNHNN, CDR2 SYGVQD (reference sequence). Trimming removed 2 bases at V and 12 bases at J, with 17 bases between. This CDR3 comprises 14 residues. CDR3 region: CASSEGTAVQGQFF. In nucleotides, the CDR3 is TGCGCCAGCAGTGAGGGGACGGCGGTTCAAGGGCAGTTCTTC.

J is TRBJ1-2 and V is TRBV6-5; no firm D call. In germline, CDR1 is MNHEY, CDR2 SVGAGI. V lost 8 bases, J lost 4 bases, and 8 bases lay in between. The CDR3 has 11 residues. CDR3 residues: CASRTVYGYTF. The CDR3 DNA follows: TGTGCCAGCCGGACGGTCTATGGCTACACCTTC.

The V gene is TRBV9, the J gene TRBJ2-1; possibly TRBD1 for D (5 bases). The germline V gene encodes CDR1 SGDLS and CDR2 YYNGEE. The CDR3 is 15 amino acids. Trimming took 0 bases from V and 7 from J, leaving 14 bases between them. The CDR3 spells CASSVEVGPGNEQFF. Written as DNA, the CDR3 is TGTGCCAGCAGCGTAGAAGTGGGCCCAGGGAATGAGCAGTTCTTC.

The CDR3 region is CATSIRTSGPPQFF. In nucleotides, the CDR3 is TGTGCCACCAGTATAAGGACTAGCGGGCCGCCGCAGTTCTTC. This sequence joins TRBV15 and TRBJ2-1; 11 bases line up with TRBD2. The CDR3 is 14 residues long. Looked up from germline, CDR1 is LNHNV and CDR2 is YYDKDF (reference sequence). The ends lost 6 bases at V and 12 bases at J; junction bases unmatched: 10.

V gene TRBV15 combines with J gene TRBJ2-1; no reliable D call. Germline CDR1 and CDR2: LNHNV and YYDKDF (reference sequence). V lost 5 bases to trimming and J lost 0 bases, with 11 bases between them. The CDR3 extends over 15 amino acids. DNA for the CDR3: TGTGCCACCAGCGTAGGGCGGAGCTCCTACAATGAGCAGTTCTTC. Translated, it gives CATSVGRSSYNEQFF.

V is TRBV5-1 and J is TRBJ2-7; 15 nucleotides align to TRBD2. The V segment lost 3 bases and the J segment 7 bases; nucleotides outside the gene matches: 2. Germline V gene data show CDR1 as SGHRS and CDR2 as YFSETQ. CDR3 length equals 14 residues. CDR3 sequence reads: CASSSGLAGGEQYF. CDR3 nucleotides: TGCGCCAGCAGCTCGGGACTAGCGGGAGGTGAGCAGTACTTC. Filled out from reference TRBV5-1 and TRBJ2-7, the complete variable domain reads KAGVTQTPRYLIKTRGQQVTLSCSPISGHRSVSWYQQTPGQGLQFLFEYFSETQRNKGNFPGRFSGRQFSNSRSEMNVSTLELGDSALYLCASSSGLAGGEQYFGPGTRLTVT.